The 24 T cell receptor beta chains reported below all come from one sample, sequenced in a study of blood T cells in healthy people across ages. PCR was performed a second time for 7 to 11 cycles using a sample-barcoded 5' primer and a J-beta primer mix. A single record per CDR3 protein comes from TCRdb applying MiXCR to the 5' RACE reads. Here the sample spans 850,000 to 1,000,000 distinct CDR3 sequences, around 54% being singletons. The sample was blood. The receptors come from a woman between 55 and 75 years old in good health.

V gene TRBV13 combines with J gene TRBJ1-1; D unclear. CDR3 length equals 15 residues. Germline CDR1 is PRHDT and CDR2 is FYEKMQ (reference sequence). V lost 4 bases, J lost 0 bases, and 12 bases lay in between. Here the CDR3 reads CASSSTTQMNTEAFF. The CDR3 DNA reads TGTGCCAGCAGCTCAACTACCCAAATGAACACTGAAGCTTTCTTT. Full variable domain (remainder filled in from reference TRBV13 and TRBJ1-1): AAGVIQSPRHLIKEKRETATLKCYPIPRHDTVYWYQQGPGQDPQFLISFYEKMQSDKGSIPDRFSAQQFSDYHSELNMSSLELGDSALYFCASSSTTQMNTEAFFGQGTRLTVV.

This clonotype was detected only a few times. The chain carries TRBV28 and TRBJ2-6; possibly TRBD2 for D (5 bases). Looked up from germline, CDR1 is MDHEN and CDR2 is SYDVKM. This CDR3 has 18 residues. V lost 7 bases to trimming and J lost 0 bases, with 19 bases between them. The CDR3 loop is CASTRFSQGSSGANVLTF. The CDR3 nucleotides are TGTGCCAGCACCCGATTTTCCCAAGGGAGCTCTGGGGCCAACGTCCTGACTTTC.

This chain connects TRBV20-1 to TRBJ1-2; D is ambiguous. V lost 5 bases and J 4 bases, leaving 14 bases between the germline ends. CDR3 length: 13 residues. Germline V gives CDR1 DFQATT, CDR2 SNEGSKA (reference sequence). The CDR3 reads CSAEKQPGYGYTF. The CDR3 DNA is TGCAGTGCTGAAAAACAGCCCGGCTATGGCTACACCTTC.

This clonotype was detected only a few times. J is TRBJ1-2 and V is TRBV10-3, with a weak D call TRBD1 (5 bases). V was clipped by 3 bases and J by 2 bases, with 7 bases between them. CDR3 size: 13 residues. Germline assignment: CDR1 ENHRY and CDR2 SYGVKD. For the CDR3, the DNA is TGTGCCATCAGTGAACAGGTGAACTATGGCTACACCTTC. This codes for CAISEQVNYGYTF.

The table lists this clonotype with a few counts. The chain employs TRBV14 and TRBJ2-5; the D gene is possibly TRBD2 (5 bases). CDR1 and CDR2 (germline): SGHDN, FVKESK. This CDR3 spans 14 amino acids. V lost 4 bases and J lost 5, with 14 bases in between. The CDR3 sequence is CASSPLTGGETQYF. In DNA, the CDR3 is TGTGCCAGCAGCCCCCTTACTGGCGGGGAGACCCAGTACTTC.

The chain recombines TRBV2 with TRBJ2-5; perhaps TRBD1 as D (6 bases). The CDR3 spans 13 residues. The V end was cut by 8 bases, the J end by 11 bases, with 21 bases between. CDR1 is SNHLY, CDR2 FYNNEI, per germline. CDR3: CASVRDTHNEQYF. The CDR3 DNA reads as TGTGCCAGCGTCCGGGACACACACAATGAGCAGTACTTC.

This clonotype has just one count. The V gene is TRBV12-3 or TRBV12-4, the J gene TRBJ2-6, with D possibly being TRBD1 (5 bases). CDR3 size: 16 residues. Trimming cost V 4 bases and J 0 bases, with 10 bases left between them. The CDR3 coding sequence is TGTGCCAGCAGTTCAACAGGTTACTCTGGGGCCAACGTCCTGACTTTC. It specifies CASSSTGYSGANVLTF.

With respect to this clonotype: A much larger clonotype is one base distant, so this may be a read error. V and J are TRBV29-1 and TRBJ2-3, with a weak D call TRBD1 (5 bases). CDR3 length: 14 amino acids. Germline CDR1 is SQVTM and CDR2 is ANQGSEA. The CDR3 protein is CSVLGQGKPDAQYF. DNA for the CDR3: TGCAGCGTCCTAGGACAAGGCAAGCCAGATGCGCAGTATTTT.

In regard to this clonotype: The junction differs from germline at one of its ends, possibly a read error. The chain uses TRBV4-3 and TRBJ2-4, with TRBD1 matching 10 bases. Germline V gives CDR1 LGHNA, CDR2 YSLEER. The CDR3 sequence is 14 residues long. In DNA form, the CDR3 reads TGCGCCCGCAGCCAAGGGACAGGGGAAAACATTCAGTACTTC. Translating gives CARSQGTGENIQYF.

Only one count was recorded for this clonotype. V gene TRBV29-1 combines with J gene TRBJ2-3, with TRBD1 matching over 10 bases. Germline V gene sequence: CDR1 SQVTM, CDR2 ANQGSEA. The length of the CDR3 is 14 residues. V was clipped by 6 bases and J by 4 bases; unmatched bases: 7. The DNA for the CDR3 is TGCAGCGTGGGGACAGGGGAGGAGGCAGATACGCAGTATTTT. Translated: CSVGTGEEADTQYF.

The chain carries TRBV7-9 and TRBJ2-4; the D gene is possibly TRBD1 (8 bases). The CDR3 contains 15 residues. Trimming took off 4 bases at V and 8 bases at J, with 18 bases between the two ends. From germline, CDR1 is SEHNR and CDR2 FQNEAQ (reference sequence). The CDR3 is CASSSNYRGRDIQYF. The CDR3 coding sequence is TGTGCCAGCAGCTCCAATTACAGGGGGAGGGACATTCAGTACTTC. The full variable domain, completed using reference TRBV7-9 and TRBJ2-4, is DTGVSQNPRHKITKRGQNVTFRCDPISEHNRLYWYRQTLGQGPEFLTYFQNEAQLEKSRLLSDRFSAERPKGSFSTLEIQRTEQGDSAMYLCASSSNYRGRDIQYFGAGTRLSVL.

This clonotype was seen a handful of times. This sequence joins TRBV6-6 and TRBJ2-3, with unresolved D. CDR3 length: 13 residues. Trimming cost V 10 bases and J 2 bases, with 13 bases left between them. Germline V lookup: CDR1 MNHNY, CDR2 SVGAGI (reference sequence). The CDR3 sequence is CATLDRVTDTQYF. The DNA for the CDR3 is TGTGCCACCCTGGACCGGGTCACAGATACGCAGTATTTT.

CDR3 nucleotides: TGCAGTGCTAGAGTAGAGAGGGGGTACATTCAGTACTTC. Translating gives CSARVERGYIQYF. The chain combines TRBV20-1 with TRBJ2-4; D may be TRBD1 (6 bases). The germline V gene has CDR1 DFQATT and CDR2 SNEGSKA (reference sequence). The V end lost 1 base, the J end lost 8 bases, and 12 bases lay between the germline ends. CDR3 size: 13 residues.

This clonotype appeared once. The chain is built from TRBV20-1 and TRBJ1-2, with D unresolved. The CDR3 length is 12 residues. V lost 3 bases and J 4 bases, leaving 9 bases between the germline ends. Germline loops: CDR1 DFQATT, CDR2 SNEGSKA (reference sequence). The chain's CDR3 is CSASNPFYGYTF. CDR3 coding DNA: TGCAGTGCTAGCAACCCGTTCTATGGCTACACCTTC.

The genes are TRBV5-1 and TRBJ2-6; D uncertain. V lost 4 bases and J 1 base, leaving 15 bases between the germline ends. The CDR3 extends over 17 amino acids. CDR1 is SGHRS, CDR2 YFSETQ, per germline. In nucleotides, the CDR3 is TGCGCCAGCAGCAGGGAAGGGCTTAGTTCTGGGGCCAACGTCCTGACTTTC. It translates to CASSREGLSSGANVLTF.

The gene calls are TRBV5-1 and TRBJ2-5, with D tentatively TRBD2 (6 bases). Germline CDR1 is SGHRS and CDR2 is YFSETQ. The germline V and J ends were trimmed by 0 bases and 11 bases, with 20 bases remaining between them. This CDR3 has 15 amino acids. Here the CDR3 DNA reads TGCGCCAGCAGCTTGGAAGGTAGCGGCTACAATGAGCAGTACTTC. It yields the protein CASSLEGSGYNEQYF.

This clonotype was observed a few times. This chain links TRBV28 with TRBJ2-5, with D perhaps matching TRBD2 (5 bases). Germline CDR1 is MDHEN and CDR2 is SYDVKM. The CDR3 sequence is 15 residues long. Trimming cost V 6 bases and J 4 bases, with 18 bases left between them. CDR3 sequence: CASSYRTLGGETQYF. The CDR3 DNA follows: TGTGCCAGCAGCTATCGGACTCTTGGAGGAGAGACCCAGTACTTC.

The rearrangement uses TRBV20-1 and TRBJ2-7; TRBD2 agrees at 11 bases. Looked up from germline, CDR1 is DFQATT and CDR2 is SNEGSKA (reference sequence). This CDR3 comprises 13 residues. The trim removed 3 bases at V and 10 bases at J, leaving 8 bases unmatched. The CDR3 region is CSARPRTSGLQYF. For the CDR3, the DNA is TGCAGTGCTAGGCCCAGGACTAGCGGGTTACAGTACTTC.

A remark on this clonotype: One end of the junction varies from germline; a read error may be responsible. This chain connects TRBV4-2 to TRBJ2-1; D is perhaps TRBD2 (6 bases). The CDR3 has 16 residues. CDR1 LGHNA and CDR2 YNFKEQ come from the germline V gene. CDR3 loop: CASSQAIRGMYNEQFF. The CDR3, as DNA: TGTGCCAGCAGCCAGGCAATCCGGGGGATGTACAATGAGCAGTTCTTT.

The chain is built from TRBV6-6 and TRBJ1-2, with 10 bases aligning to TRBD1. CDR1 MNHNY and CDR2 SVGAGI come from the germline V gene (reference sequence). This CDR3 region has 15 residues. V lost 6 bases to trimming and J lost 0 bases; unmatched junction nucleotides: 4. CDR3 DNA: TGTGCCAGCAGCCGACAGGGGGCACCTAACTATGGCTACACCTTC. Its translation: CASSRQGAPNYGYTF.

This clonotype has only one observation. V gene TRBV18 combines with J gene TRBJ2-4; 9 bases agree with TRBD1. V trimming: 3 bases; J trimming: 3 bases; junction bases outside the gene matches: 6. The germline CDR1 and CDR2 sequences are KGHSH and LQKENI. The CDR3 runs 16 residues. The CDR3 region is CASSPPPGQGKNIQYF. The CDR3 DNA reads TGTGCCAGCTCACCGCCCCCGGGACAGGGCAAAAACATTCAGTACTTC. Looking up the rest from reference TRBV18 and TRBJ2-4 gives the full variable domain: NAGVMQNPRHLVRRRGQEARLRCSPMKGHSHVYWYRQLPEEGLKFMVYLQKENIIDESGMPKERFSAEFPKEGPSILRIQQVVRGDSAAYFCASSPPPGQGKNIQYFGAGTRLSVL.

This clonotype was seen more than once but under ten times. CDR3 residues: CSVHVVTRTDTQYF. The CDR3 DNA follows: TGCAGCGTTCACGTGGTAACTCGCACAGATACGCAGTATTTT. This chain links TRBV29-1 with TRBJ2-3; D is unclear. V dropped 5 bases and J dropped 1 base, with 13 bases sitting between them. The length of the CDR3 is 14 residues. Germline CDR1 and CDR2: SQVTM and ANQGSEA.

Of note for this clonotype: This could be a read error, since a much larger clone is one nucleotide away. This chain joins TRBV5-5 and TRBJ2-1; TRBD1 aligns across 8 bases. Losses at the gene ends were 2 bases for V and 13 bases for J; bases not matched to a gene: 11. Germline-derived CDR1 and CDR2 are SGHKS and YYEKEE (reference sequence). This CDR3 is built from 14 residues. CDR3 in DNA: TGTGCCAGCAGCTTCCCCGGGACAGGAGAGACCCAGTTCTTC. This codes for CASSFPGTGETQFF.

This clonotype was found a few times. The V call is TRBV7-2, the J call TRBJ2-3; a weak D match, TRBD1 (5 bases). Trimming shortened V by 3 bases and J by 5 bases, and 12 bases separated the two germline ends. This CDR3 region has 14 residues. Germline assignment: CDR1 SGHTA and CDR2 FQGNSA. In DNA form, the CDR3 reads TGTGCCAGCAGCTTGGGGCTGAGGCGAGATACGCAGTATTTT. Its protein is CASSLGLRRDTQYF. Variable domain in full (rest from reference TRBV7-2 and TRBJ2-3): GAGVSQSPSNKVTEKGKDVELRCDPISGHTALYWYRQSLGQGLEFLIYFQGNSAPDKSGLPSDRFSAERTGGSVSTLTIQRTQQEDSAVYLCASSLGLRRDTQYFGPGTRLTVL.